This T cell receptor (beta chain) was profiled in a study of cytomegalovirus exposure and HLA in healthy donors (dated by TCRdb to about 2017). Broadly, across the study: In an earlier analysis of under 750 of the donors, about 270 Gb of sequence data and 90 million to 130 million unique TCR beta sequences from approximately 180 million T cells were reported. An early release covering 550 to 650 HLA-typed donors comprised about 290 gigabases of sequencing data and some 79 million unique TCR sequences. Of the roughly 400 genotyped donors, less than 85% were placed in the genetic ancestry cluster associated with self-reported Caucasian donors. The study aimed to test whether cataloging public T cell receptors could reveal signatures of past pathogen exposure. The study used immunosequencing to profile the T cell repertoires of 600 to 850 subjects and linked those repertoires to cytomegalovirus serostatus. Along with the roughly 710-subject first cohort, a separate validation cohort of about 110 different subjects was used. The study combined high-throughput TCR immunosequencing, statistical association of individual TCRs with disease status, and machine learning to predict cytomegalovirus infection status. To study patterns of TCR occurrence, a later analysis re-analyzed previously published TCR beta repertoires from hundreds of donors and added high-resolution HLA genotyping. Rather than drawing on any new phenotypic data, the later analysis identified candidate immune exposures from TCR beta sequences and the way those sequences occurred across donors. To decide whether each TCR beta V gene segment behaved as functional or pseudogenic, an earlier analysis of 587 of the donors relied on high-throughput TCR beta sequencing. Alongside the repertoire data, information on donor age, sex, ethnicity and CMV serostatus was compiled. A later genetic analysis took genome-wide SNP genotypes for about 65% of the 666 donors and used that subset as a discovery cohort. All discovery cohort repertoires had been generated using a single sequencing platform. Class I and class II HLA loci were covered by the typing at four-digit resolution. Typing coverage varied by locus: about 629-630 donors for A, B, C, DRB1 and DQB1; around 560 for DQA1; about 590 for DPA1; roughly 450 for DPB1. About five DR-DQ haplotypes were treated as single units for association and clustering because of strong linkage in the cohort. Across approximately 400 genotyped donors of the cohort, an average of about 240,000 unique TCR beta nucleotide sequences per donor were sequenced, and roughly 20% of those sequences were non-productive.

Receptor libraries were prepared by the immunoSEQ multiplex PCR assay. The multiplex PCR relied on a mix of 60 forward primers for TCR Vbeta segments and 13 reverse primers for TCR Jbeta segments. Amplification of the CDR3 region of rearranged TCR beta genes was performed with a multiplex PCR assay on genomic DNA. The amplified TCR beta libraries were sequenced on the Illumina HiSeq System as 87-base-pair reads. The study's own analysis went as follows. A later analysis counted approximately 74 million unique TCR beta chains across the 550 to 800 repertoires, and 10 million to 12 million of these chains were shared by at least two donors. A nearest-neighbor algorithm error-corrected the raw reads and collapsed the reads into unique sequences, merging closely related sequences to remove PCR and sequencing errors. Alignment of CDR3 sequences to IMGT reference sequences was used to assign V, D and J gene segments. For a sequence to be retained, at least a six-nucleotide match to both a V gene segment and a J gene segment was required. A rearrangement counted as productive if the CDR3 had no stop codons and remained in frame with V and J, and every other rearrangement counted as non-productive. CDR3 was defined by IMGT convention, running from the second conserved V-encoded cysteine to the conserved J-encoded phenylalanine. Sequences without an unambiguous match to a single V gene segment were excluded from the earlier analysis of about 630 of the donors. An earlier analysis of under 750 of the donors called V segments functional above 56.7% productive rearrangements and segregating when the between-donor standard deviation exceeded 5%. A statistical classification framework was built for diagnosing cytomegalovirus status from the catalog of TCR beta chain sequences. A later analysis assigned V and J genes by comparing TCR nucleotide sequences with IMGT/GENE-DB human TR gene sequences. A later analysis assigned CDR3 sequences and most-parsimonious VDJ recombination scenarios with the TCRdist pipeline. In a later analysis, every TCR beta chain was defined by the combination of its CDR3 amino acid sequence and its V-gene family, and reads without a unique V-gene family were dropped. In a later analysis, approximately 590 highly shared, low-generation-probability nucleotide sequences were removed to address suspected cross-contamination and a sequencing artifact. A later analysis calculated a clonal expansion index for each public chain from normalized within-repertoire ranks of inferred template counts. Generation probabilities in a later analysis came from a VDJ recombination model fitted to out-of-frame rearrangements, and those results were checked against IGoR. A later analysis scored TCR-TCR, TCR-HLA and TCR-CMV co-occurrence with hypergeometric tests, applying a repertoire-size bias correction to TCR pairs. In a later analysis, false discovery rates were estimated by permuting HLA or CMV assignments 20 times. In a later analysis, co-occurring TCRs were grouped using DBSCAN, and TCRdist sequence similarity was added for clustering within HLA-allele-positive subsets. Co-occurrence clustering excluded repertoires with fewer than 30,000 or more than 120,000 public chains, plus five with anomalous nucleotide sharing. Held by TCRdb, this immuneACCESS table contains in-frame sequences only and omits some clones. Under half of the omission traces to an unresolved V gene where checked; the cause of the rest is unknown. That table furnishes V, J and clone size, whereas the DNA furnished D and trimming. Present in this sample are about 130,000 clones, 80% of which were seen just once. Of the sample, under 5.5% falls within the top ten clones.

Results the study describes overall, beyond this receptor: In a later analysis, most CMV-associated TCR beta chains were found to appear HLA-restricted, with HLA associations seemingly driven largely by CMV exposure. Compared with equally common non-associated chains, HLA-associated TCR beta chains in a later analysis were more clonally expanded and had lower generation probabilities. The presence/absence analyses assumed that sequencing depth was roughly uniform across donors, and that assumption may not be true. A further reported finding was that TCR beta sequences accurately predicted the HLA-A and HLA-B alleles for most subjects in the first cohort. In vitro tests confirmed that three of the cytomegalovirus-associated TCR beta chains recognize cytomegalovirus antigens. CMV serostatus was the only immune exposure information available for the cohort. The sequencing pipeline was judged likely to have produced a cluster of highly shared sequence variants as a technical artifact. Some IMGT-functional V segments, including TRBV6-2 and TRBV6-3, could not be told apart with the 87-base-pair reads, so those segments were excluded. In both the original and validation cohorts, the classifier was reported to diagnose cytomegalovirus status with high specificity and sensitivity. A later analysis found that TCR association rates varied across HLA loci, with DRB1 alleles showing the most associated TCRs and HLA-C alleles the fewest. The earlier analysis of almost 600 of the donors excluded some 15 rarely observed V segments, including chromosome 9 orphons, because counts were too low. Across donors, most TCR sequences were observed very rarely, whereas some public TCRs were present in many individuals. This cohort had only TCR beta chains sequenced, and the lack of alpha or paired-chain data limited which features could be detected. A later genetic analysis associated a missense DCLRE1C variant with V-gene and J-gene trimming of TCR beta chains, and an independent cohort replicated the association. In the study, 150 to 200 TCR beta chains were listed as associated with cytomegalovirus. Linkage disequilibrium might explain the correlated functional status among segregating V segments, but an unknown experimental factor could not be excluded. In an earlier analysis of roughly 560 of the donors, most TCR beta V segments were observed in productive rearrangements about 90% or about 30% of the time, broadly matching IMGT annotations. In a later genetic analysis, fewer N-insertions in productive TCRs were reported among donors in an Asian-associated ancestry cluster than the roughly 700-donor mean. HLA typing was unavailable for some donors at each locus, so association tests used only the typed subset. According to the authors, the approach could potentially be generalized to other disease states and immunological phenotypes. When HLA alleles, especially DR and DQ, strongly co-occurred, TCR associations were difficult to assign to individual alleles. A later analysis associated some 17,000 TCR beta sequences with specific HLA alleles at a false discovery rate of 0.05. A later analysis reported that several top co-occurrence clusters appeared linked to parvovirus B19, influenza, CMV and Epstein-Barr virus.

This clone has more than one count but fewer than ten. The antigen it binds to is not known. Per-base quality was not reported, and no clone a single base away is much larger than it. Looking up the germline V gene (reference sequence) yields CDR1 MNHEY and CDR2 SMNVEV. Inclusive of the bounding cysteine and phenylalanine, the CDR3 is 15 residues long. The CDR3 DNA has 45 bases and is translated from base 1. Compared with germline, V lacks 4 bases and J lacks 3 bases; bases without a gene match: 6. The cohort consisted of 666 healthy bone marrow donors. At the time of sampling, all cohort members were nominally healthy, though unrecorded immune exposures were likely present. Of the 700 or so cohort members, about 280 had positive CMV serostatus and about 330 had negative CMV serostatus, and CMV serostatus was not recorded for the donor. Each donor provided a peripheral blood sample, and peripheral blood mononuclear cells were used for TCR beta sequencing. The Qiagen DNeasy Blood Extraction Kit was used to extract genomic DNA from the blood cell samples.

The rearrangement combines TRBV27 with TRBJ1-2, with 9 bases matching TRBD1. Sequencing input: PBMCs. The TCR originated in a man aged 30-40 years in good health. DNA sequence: TGTGCCAGCAGTTCTCCGACAGGGGGTGACTATGGCTACACCTTC. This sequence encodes CASSSPTGGDYGYTF.